Following are 18 T cell receptor beta chains from one sample sequenced in a study of cytomegalovirus exposure and HLA in healthy donors. The assay was immunoSEQ multiplex PCR, and TCRdb's table has in-frame clones only and misses some. Counted here are over 150,000 clones, about 89% occurring once; the ten biggest clones make up about 3%. What was sequenced was PBMCs. All receptors come from a woman between 18 and 29 years old in good health and CMV-seropositive.

This clone was recorded once. The rearrangement links TRBV27 to TRBJ2-1, with TRBD2 matching over 9 bases. The J segment lost 5 bases and the V segment lost 5 bases, leaving 16 bases of the junction unmatched. Germline lookup yields CDR1 MNHEY and CDR2 SMNVEV (reference sequence). This CDR3 contains 18 residues. The CDR3 DNA sequence: TGTGCCAGCAGTCCATTGCGACTGACTAGCGGATGGGACAATGAGCAGTTCTTC. Translation gives CASSPLRLTSGWDNEQFF.

The J gene is TRBJ1-3, the V gene TRBV9; tentative D call: TRBD1 (5 bases). The V end lost 4 bases, the J end lost 0 bases, and 14 bases lay between the germline ends. The CDR3 loop spans 16 amino acids. Germline values: CDR1 SGDLS, CDR2 YYNGEE. CDR3 loop: CASSFLETASGNTIYF. CDR3 nucleotides: TGTGCCAGCAGCTTCCTCGAGACAGCCTCTGGAAACACCATATATTTT.

This chain joins TRBV7-6 and TRBJ2-3; TRBD2 agrees at 11 bases. CDR1 and CDR2 (germline): SGHVS, FNYEAQ. The CDR3 loop spans 16 amino acids. Trimming at V came to 1 base and at J to 2 bases, leaving 2 bases not matched to a gene. CDR3 sequence reads: CASSLDSGGATDTQYF. CDR3 coding DNA: TGTGCCAGCAGCTTAGATAGCGGGGGGGCCACAGATACGCAGTATTTT. Full variable domain (rest looked up from reference TRBV7-6 and TRBJ2-3): GAGVSQSPRYKVTKRGQDVALRCDPISGHVSLYWYRQALGQGPEFLTYFNYEAQQDKSGLPNDRFSAERPEGSISTLTIQRTEQRDSAMYRCASSLDSGGATDTQYFGPGTRLTVL.

The chain combines TRBV7-2 with TRBJ2-3; 9 nucleotides align to TRBD2. The CDR3 has 14 amino acids. Germline V CDR1 and CDR2: SGHTA, FQGNSA. The V segment lost 2 bases and the J segment 5 bases; nucleotides outside the gene matches: 2. The CDR3 protein is CASSLFSGGDTQYF. CDR3 DNA sequence: TGTGCCAGCAGCTTATTTAGCGGGGGAGATACGCAGTATTTT.

This sequence joins TRBV5-1 and TRBJ1-6; TRBD1 matches 7 bases. This CDR3 is built from 16 residues. Trimming at V came to 0 bases and at J to 1 base, leaving 1 base not matched to a gene. Germline V gives CDR1 SGHRS, CDR2 YFSETQ. CDR3: CASSLGDSSYNSPLHF. CDR3 nucleotides: TGCGCCAGCAGCTTGGGGGACAGTTCCTATAATTCACCCCTCCACTTT.

The J gene is TRBJ2-6, the V gene TRBV7-9, with D hard to call. The V and J ends lost 1 base and 4 bases respectively, with 8 bases between them. CDR1 and CDR2 (germline): SEHNR, FQNEAQ (reference sequence). The CDR3 is 15 amino acids. In DNA form, the CDR3 reads TGTGCCAGCAGCTTAGGAAGGAGAGGGGCCAACGTCCTGACTTTC. Translating gives CASSLGRRGANVLTF.

The chain carries TRBV19 and TRBJ1-5; 9 positions agree with TRBD1. Unmatched junction bases numbered 6, after V lost 3 bases and J lost 6 bases. The CDR3 consists of 15 residues. Germline V gives CDR1 LNHDA, CDR2 SQIVND (reference sequence). CDR3 bases: TGTGCCAGTAGTATTATACAGGGGGCCGGTCAGCCCCAGCATTTT. Its translation is CASSIIQGAGQPQHF.

The V call is TRBV7-9, the J call TRBJ2-4, with D maybe TRBD2 (5 bases). The V end lost 4 bases, the J end lost 1 base, and 11 bases lay between the germline ends. CDR3 length: 15 residues. The germline gives CDR1 SEHNR, CDR2 FQNEAQ (reference sequence). The CDR3 reads CASSSPGWAKNIQYF. The CDR3, as DNA: TGTGCCAGCAGCTCCCCGGGATGGGCCAAAAACATTCAGTACTTC.

The chain uses TRBV7-9 and TRBJ2-2; D is uncertain. Trimming removed 4 bases from V and 0 bases from J, with 9 bases in between. CDR3 size: 15 residues. Germline values: CDR1 SEHNR, CDR2 FQNEAQ (reference sequence). The CDR3 nucleotides read TGTGCCAGCAGCTGGGCTGATCCGAACACCGGGGAGCTGTTTTTT. Amino acid sequence: CASSWADPNTGELFF.

The V gene is TRBV5-1, the J gene TRBJ1-5; TRBD1 agrees at 8 bases. The CDR3 covers 16 residues. Germline V gene lookup returns CDR1 SGHRS and CDR2 YFSETQ. The junction had 8 bases not matched to a gene; V was cut back by 0 bases and J by 6 bases. CDR3 sequence reads: CASSLGAGGGGQPQHF. CDR3 nucleotide sequence: TGCGCCAGCAGCTTGGGAGCAGGGGGCGGAGGTCAGCCCCAGCATTTT.

The J gene is TRBJ1-2, the V gene TRBV2; 8 bases line up with TRBD1. The length of the CDR3 is 16 residues. V was clipped by 4 bases and J by 8 bases; unmatched bases: 15. Germline V lookup: CDR1 SNHLY, CDR2 FYNNEI. The CDR3 sequence: CASSANLGQGAWGYTF. The CDR3 DNA follows: TGTGCCAGCAGTGCGAATCTGGGGCAGGGGGCCTGGGGCTACACCTTC.

The rearrangement links TRBV7-9 to TRBJ1-2, with 8 positions matching TRBD1. Germline loops: CDR1 SEHNR, CDR2 FQNEAQ (reference sequence). With 3 bases clipped from V and 4 bases from J, the junction kept 7 bases outside the gene matches. The CDR3 spans 15 residues. CDR3 sequence: CASSFADRGSYGYTF. The CDR3 nucleotides are TGTGCCAGCAGCTTCGCCGACAGGGGATCCTATGGCTACACCTTC. Using reference TRBV7-9 and TRBJ1-2 for the parts outside the CDR3, the full variable domain is DTGVSQNPRHKITKRGQNVTFRCDPISEHNRLYWYRQTLGQGPEFLTYFQNEAQLEKSRLLSDRFSAERPKGSFSTLEIQRTEQGDSAMYLCASSFADRGSYGYTFGSGTRLTVV.

CDR3 region: CASSSPRTGGHGYTF. Written as DNA, the CDR3 is TGTGCCAGCAGCTCGCCCCGGACAGGGGGTCATGGCTACACCTTC. The rearrangement uses TRBV5-6 and TRBJ1-2; 10 nucleotides match TRBD1. In germline, CDR1 is SGHDT, CDR2 YYEEEE. The ends lost 3 bases at V and 6 bases at J; junction bases unmatched: 8. The CDR3 runs 15 residues.

V usage is TRBV7-8 and J usage is TRBJ2-5, with D possibly TRBD2 on 6 matching bases. This CDR3 comprises 14 residues. Looked up from germline, CDR1 is SGHVS and CDR2 is FQNEAQ. Trimming removed 5 bases from V and 5 bases from J, with 15 bases in between. The CDR3 spells CASSLEGVGETQYF. The CDR3 DNA follows: TGTGCCAGCAGCCTGGAGGGAGTAGGGGAGACCCAGTACTTC.

This chain links TRBV14 with TRBJ2-1; D perhaps matches TRBD2 (5 bases). Germline V gene data show CDR1 as SGHDN and CDR2 as FVKESK. This CDR3 is 16 amino acids long. With 0 bases removed from V and 5 bases from J, the gap between germline ends came to 14 bases. This chain's CDR3 is CASSQDEGMPHNEQFF. In DNA, the CDR3 is TGTGCCAGCAGCCAAGATGAGGGAATGCCCCACAATGAGCAGTTCTTC.

The chain joins TRBV28 to TRBJ2-5, with TRBD2 matching 12 bases. Germline assignment: CDR1 MDHEN and CDR2 SYDVKM. V lost 0 bases to trimming and J lost 5 bases; unmatched junction nucleotides: 4. The CDR3 length is 16 residues. The CDR3 nucleotides read TGTGCCAGCAGTTTATGGACTAGCGGGAGTCGTGAGACCCAGTACTTC. The encoded protein is CASSLWTSGSRETQYF.

This clone was recorded only once. V gene TRBV27 combines with J gene TRBJ1-2, with D hard to call. CDR1 MNHEY and CDR2 SMNVEV come from the germline V gene (reference sequence). The V end lost 1 base, the J end lost 1 base, and 13 bases lay between the germline ends. This CDR3 has 16 amino acids. The DNA for the CDR3 is TGTGCCAGCAGTTTATACGCAATTGGCAGTAACTATGGCTACACCTTC. Protein: CASSLYAIGSNYGYTF.

This chain uses TRBV6-1 with TRBJ1-2, with D hard to call. The CDR3 sequence is 13 residues long. Germline loops: CDR1 MNHNS, CDR2 SASEGT. Between the trimmed V and J ends, which lost 3 bases and 3 bases, there was a span of 8 bases. As DNA, the CDR3 is TGTGCCAGCAGTGATCAGGTCTACTATGGCTACACCTTC. Its protein product is CASSDQVYYGYTF.